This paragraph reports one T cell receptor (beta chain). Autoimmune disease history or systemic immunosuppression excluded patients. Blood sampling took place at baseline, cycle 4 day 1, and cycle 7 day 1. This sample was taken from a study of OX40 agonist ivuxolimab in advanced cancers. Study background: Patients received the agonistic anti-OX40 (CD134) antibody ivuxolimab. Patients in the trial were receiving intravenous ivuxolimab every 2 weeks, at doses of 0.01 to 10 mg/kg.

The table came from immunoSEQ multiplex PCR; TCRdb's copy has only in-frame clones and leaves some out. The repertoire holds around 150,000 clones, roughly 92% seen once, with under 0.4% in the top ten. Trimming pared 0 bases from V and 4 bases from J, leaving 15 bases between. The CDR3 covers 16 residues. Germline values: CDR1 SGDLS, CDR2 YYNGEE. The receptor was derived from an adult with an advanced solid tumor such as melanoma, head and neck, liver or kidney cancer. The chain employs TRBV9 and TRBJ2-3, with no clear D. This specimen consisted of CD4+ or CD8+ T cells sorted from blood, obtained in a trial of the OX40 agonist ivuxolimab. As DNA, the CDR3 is TGTGCCAGCAGCGTAGCTCCAATGGTGGTCGCAGATACGCAGTATTTT. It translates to CASSVAPMVVADTQYF.